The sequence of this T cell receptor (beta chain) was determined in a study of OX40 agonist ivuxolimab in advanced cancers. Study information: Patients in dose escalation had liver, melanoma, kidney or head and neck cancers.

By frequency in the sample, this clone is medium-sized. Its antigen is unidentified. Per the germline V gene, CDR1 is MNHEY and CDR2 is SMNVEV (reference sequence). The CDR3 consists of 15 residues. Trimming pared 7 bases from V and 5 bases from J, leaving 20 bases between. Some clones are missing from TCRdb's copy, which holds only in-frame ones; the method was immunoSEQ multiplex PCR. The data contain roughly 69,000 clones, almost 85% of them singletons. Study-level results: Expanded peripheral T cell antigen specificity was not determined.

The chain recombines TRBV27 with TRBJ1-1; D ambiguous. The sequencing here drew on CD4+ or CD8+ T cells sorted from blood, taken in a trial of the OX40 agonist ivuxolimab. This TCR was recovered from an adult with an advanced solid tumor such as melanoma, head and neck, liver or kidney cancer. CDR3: CASTHSGEALTEAFF. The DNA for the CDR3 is TGTGCCAGCACCCACAGCGGGGAGGCTTTGACTGAAGCTTTCTTT.